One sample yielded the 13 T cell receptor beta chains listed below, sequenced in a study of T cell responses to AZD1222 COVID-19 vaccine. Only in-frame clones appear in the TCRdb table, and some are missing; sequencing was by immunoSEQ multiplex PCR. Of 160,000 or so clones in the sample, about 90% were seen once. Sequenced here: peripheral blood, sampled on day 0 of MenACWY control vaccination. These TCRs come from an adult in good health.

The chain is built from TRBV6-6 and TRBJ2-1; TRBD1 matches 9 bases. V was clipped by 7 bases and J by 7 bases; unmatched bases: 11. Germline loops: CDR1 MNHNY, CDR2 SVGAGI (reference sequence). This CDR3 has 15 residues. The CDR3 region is CASTSPDRGRNEQFF. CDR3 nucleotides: TGTGCCAGCACCTCCCCGGACAGGGGAAGGAATGAGCAGTTCTTC.

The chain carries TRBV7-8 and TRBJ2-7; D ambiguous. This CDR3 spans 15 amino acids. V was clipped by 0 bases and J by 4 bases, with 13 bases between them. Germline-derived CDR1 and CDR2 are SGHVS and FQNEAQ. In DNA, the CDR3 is TGTGCCAGCAGCTTAGCGCACGGACGATATTACGAGCAGTACTTC. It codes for CASSLAHGRYYEQYF.

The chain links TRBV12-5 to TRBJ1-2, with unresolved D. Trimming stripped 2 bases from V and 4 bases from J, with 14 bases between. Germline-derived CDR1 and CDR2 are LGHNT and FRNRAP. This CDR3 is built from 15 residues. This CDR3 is CASGLPNGRSYGYTF. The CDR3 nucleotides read TGTGCTAGTGGTTTGCCCAACGGGAGATCCTATGGCTACACCTTC.

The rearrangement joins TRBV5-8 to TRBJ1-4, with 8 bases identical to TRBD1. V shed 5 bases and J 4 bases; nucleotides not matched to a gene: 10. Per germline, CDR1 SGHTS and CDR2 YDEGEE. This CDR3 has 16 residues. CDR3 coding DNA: TGTGCCAGCAGACCTCGCTTACAGGGGGATAATGAAAAACTGTTTTTT. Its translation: CASRPRLQGDNEKLFF.

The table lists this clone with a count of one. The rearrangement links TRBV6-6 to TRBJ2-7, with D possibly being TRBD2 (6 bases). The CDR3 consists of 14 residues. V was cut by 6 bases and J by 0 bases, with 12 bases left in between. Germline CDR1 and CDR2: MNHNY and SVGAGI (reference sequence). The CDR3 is CASRPRDSSYEQYF. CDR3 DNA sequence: TGTGCCAGCAGGCCCCGGGACTCCTCCTACGAGCAGTACTTC.

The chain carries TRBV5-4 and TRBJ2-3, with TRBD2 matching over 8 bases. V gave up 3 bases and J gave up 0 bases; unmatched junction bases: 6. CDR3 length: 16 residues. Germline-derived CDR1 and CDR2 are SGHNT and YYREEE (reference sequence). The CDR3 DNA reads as TGTGCCAGCAGCTCGGGGGGGCTCCTAAGCACAGATACGCAGTATTTT. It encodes CASSSGGLLSTDTQYF.

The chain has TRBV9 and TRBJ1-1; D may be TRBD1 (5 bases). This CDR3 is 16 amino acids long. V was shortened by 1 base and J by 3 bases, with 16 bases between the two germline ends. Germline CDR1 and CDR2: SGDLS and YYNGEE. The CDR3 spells CASSVSPRAVDTEAFF. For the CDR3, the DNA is TGTGCCAGCAGCGTAAGCCCCAGGGCCGTGGACACTGAAGCTTTCTTT.

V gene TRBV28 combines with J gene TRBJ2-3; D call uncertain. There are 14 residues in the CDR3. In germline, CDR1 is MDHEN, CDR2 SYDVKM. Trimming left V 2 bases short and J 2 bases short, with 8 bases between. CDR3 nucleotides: TGTGCCAGCAGTTTAGTAATAGCCACAGATACGCAGTATTTT. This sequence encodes CASSLVIATDTQYF.

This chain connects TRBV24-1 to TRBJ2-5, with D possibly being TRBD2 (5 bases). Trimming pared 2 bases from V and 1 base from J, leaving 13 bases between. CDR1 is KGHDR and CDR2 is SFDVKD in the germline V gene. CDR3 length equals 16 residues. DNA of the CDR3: TGTGCCACCAGTGATTCGGGCCCGGGATCCCAAGAGACCCAGTACTTC. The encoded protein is CATSDSGPGSQETQYF.

The chain's CDR3 is CASKETFSYEQYF. CDR3 nucleotides: TGTGCCAGCAAGGAAACATTCTCCTACGAGCAGTACTTC. The chain is built from TRBV2 and TRBJ2-7; D uncertain. There are 13 residues in the CDR3. CDR1 is SNHLY and CDR2 is FYNNEI in the germline V gene. V dropped 7 bases and J dropped 0 bases, with 10 bases sitting between them.

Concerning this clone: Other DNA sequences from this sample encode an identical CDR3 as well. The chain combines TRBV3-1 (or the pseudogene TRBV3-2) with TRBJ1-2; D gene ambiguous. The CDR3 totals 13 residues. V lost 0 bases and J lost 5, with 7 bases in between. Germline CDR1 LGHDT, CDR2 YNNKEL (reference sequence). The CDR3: CASSQEAGYGYTF. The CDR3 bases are TGTGCCAGCAGCCAAGAGGCGGGGTATGGCTACACCTTC.

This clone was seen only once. CDR3 nucleotides: TGTGCCAGCAGCGTGGGACTGTCCTCTGGAAACACCATATATTTT. Translating gives CASSVGLSSGNTIYF. V and J are TRBV2 and TRBJ1-3, with a possible D match to TRBD1 (5 bases). V lost 6 bases and J lost 0, with 12 bases in between. Germline CDR1 reads SNHLY; CDR2 reads FYNNEI. The CDR3 extends over 15 amino acids.

For the CDR3, the DNA is TGTGCCACCAGTGATGCAGCCGGGCCCCAGGGGTCTAGTGGGGCCAACGTCCTGACTTTC. Translating it yields CATSDAAGPQGSSGANVLTF. The chain recombines TRBV24-1 with TRBJ2-6; perhaps TRBD1 as D (6 bases). V was trimmed by 3 bases and J by 3 bases, leaving 23 bases between them. The germline CDR1 and CDR2 sequences are KGHDR and SFDVKD. CDR3 size: 20 residues.